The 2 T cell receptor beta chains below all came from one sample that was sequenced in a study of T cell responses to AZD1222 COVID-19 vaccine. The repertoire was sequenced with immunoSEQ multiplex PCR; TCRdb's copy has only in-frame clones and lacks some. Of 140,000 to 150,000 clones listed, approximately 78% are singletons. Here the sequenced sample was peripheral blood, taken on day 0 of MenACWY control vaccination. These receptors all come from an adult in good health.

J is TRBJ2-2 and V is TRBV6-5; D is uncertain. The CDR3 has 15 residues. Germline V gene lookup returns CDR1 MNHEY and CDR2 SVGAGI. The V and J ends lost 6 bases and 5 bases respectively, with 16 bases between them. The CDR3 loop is CASRRSGLETGELFF. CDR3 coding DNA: TGTGCCAGCAGGAGAAGTGGGCTCGAGACCGGGGAGCTGTTTTTT.

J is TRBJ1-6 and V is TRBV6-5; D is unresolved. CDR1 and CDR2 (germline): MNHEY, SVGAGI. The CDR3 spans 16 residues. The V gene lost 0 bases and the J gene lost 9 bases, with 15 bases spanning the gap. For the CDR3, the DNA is TGTGCCAGCAGTTACTCGAACGGGGTCATGGTTTCACCCCTCCACTTT. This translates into CASSYSNGVMVSPLHF.